A single sample is the source of the 17 T cell receptor beta chains below, sequenced in a study of cytomegalovirus exposure and HLA in healthy donors. The PCR had 60 Vbeta and 13 Jbeta primers. Data came from immunoSEQ multiplex PCR; TCRdb stores just in-frame clones and leaves some out. The table includes 150,000 or so clones, over 60% detected once. Sequencing input: PBMCs. These TCRs come from a woman under 30 in good health and CMV-seronegative.

This clone was detected only once. The chain employs TRBV7-9 and TRBJ1-2, with 9 bases identical to TRBD1. Germline-derived CDR1 and CDR2 are SEHNR and FQNEAQ (reference sequence). V lost 5 bases to trimming and J lost 5 bases; unmatched junction nucleotides: 9. There are 15 residues in the CDR3. Here the CDR3 reads CASSRGGDREYGYTF. CDR3 bases: TGTGCCAGCAGCCGTGGAGGGGACAGGGAATATGGCTACACCTTC. Looking up the rest from reference TRBV7-9 and TRBJ1-2 gives the full variable domain: DTGVSQNPRHKITKRGQNVTFRCDPISEHNRLYWYRQTLGQGPEFLTYFQNEAQLEKSRLLSDRFSAERPKGSFSTLEIQRTEQGDSAMYLCASSRGGDREYGYTFGSGTRLTVV.

The chain recombines TRBV6-6 with TRBJ2-1; 7 bases agree with TRBD2. This CDR3 region has 16 residues. After removal of 6 bases from V and 5 bases from J, the junction contained 13 bases not matched to a gene. The germline V gene encodes CDR1 MNHNY and CDR2 SVGAGI (reference sequence). In DNA form, the CDR3 reads TGTGCCAGCAGACAAACGCGGGGCGGGGGAAACAATGAGCAGTTCTTC. Amino acid sequence: CASRQTRGGGNNEQFF.

The chain employs TRBV7-2 and TRBJ2-1; D not certain. V gave up 1 base and J gave up 8 bases, with 9 bases separating them. Germline CDR1 reads SGHTA; CDR2 reads FQGNSA. The CDR3 length is 13 residues. The CDR3 reads CASSLGRAYEQFF. The CDR3, as DNA: TGTGCCAGCAGCTTAGGTAGAGCCTATGAGCAGTTCTTC.

The gene calls are TRBV7-2 and TRBJ1-1; D is ambiguous. The CDR3 extends over 15 amino acids. Deletions cut 2 bases from V and 1 base from J, with 11 bases between. Germline V lookup: CDR1 SGHTA, CDR2 FQGNSA. CDR3 sequence: CASSLYPVSNTEAFF. The CDR3 DNA reads as TGTGCCAGCAGCTTATACCCGGTCTCGAACACTGAAGCTTTCTTT.

This clone has a count of ten or more. This chain joins TRBV4-1 and TRBJ2-2; 8 nucleotides line up with TRBD1. J lost 5 bases, V lost 1 base, and 6 bases had no gene match. Germline lookup yields CDR1 MGHRA and CDR2 YSYEKL. CDR3 length: 16 residues. CDR3 sequence (DNA): TGCGCCAGCAGCCAAGTTGACAGGGGATTTACCGGGGAGCTGTTTTTT. It codes for CASSQVDRGFTGELFF.

CDR3 residues: CASSAQGGYEQYV. The CDR3 DNA follows: TGCGCCAGCAGCGCACAGGGGGGCTACGAGCAGTACGTC. The chain combines TRBV4-1 with TRBJ2-7, with 8 bases fitting TRBD1. Trimming took 5 bases from V and 3 from J; bases not matched to a gene: 3. Germline V gene data show CDR1 as MGHRA and CDR2 as YSYEKL. This CDR3 region has 13 residues.

CDR3 in DNA: TGTGCCAGCAGTCGTACTGCGACAGTGACTGAAGCTTTCTTT. Translating gives CASSRTATVTEAFF. The chain links TRBV6-5 to TRBJ1-1, with TRBD1 as a possible D gene (5 bases). The CDR3 consists of 14 residues. CDR1 and CDR2 from the germline V gene are MNHEY and SVGAGI. Trimming stripped 5 bases from V and 5 bases from J, with 15 bases between.

The V gene is TRBV28, the J gene TRBJ1-5; tentative D call: TRBD1 (5 bases). Trimming removed 2 bases at V and 3 bases at J, with 14 bases between. Germline V gene sequence: CDR1 MDHEN, CDR2 SYDVKM. The CDR3 extends over 16 amino acids. The DNA for the CDR3 is TGTGCCAGCAGTTTAGGGGCCGGGGGTTTCAATCAGCCCCAGCATTTT. It yields the protein CASSLGAGGFNQPQHF.

The chain combines TRBV28 with TRBJ1-5; tentative D call: TRBD1 (6 bases). Between the trimmed V and J ends, which lost 3 bases and 0 bases, there was a span of 9 bases. Germline lookup yields CDR1 MDHEN and CDR2 SYDVKM. This CDR3 has 15 residues. As DNA, the CDR3 is TGTGCCAGCAGTTTTCGGACAGATAGCAATCAGCCCCAGCATTTT. It encodes CASSFRTDSNQPQHF.

The table lists this clone with a few counts. The rearrangement links TRBV29-1 to TRBJ2-3; 8 bases map to TRBD2. J gave up 4 bases and V 8 bases, and 11 bases lay outside the gene matches. Germline values: CDR1 SQVTM, CDR2 ANQGSEA. The CDR3 contains 14 residues. CDR3 in amino acids: CSTRGGGWADTQYF. The CDR3 DNA is TGCAGCACCCGGGGGGGAGGGTGGGCAGATACGCAGTATTTT.

This clone was seen a few times. V usage is TRBV6-6 and J usage is TRBJ1-1; no clear D gene. Germline loops: CDR1 MNHNY, CDR2 SVGAGI (reference sequence). V lost 5 bases and J lost 8, with 9 bases in between. The CDR3 sequence is 11 residues long. In DNA form, the CDR3 reads TGTGCCAGCAGTACGACAAGGGAAGCTTTCTTT. Translated, it gives CASSTTREAFF.

The CDR3 DNA reads as TGTGCCAGCGGCAATGAAAAACTGTTTTTT. It specifies CASGNEKLFF. The gene calls are TRBV28 and TRBJ1-4; D is unresolved. This CDR3 comprises 10 residues. The germline V gene encodes CDR1 MDHEN and CDR2 SYDVKM. The ends were cut back, 8 bases at V and 5 bases at J, with 3 bases in the middle.

The rearrangement joins TRBV5-1 to TRBJ2-5, with D maybe TRBD2 (7 bases). There are 14 residues in the CDR3. Trimming pared 2 bases from V and 5 bases from J, leaving 13 bases between. Germline values: CDR1 SGHRS, CDR2 YFSETQ. For the CDR3, the DNA is TGCGCCAGCAGCTTCGGGGGGCCGTGGGAGACCCAGTACTTC. Translation: CASSFGGPWETQYF. Looking up the rest from reference TRBV5-1 and TRBJ2-5 gives the full variable domain: KAGVTQTPRYLIKTRGQQVTLSCSPISGHRSVSWYQQTPGQGLQFLFEYFSETQRNKGNFPGRFSGRQFSNSRSEMNVSTLELGDSALYLCASSFGGPWETQYFGPGTRLLVL.

This clone was seen just once. V is TRBV11-3 and J is TRBJ2-5; D is unresolved. The last part of the DNA fits TRBJ2-7 better; the J call may be wrong. The germline gives CDR1 SGHNT, CDR2 YENEEA. CDR3 length equals 13 residues. In DNA form, the CDR3 reads TGTGCCAGCAGCTTTGACACGTCCTACGAGCAGTACTTC. Protein product: CASSFDTSYEQYF.

This clone was seen a handful of times. The chain joins TRBV18 to TRBJ2-3; 11 nucleotides align to TRBD2. This CDR3 is built from 16 residues. Per germline, CDR1 KGHSH and CDR2 LQKENI. V lost 3 bases and J lost 2; bases outside the gene matches: 4. The CDR3 region has the DNA TGTGCCAGCTCACCGGCTAGCGGGGGGTACACAGATACGCAGTATTTT. Amino acid sequence: CASSPASGGYTDTQYF. Based on the CDR3 plus reference TRBV18 and TRBJ2-3, the full variable domain is NAGVMQNPRHLVRRRGQEARLRCSPMKGHSHVYWYRQLPEEGLKFMVYLQKENIIDESGMPKERFSAEFPKEGPSILRIQQVVRGDSAAYFCASSPASGGYTDTQYFGPGTRLTVL.

This clone was recorded once. The rearrangement links TRBV27 to TRBJ2-3; 13 bases line up with TRBD2. Germline CDR1 reads MNHEY; CDR2 reads SMNVEV (reference sequence). The CDR3 has 17 amino acids. Trimming at V came to 5 bases and at J to 4 bases, leaving 9 bases not matched to a gene. The CDR3 coding sequence is TGTGCCAGCAGTCAAAGACTAGCGGGAGGAGGTTCAGATACGCAGTATTTT. It specifies CASSQRLAGGGSDTQYF.

The rearrangement joins TRBV4-3 to TRBJ2-1; 9 nucleotides match TRBD2. This CDR3 is 15 amino acids long. J gave up 2 bases and V 3 bases, and 2 bases lay outside the gene matches. Germline lookup yields CDR1 LGHNA and CDR2 YSLEER. In DNA form, the CDR3 reads TGCGCCAGCAGCCAGCAGCGGGAGGCCTACAATGAGCAGTTCTTC. Translating it yields CASSQQREAYNEQFF.